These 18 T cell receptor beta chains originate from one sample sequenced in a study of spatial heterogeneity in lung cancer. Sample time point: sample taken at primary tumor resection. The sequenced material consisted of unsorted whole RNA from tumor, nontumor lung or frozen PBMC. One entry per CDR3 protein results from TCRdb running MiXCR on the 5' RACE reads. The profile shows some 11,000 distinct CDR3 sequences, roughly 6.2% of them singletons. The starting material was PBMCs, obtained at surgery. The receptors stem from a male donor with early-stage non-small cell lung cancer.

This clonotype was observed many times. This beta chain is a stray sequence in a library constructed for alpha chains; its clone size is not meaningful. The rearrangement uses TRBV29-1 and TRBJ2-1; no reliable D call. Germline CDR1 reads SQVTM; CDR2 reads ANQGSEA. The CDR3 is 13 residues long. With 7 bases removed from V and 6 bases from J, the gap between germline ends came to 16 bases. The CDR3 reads CSARIQSSNEQFF. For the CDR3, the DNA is TGCAGCGCCAGAATACAGTCGTCCAATGAGCAGTTCTTC.

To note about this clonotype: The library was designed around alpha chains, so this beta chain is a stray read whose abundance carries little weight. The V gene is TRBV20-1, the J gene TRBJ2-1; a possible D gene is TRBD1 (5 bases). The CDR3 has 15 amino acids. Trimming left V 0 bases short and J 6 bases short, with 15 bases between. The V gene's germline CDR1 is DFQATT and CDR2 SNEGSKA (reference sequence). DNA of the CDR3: TGCAGTGCTAGAGACAATCCAGGGCCGGGCAATGAGCAGTTCTTC. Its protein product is CSARDNPGPGNEQFF.

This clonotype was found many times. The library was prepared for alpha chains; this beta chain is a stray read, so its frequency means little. In DNA form, the CDR3 reads TGTGCCAGCTCACCTGATCAAAATCAGCCCCAGCATTTT. Encoded protein: CASSPDQNQPQHF. The V gene is TRBV18, the J gene TRBJ1-5; D not certain. V shed 3 bases and J shed 4 bases, with 7 bases lying between them. The CDR3 has 13 residues. CDR1 KGHSH and CDR2 LQKENI come from the germline V gene.

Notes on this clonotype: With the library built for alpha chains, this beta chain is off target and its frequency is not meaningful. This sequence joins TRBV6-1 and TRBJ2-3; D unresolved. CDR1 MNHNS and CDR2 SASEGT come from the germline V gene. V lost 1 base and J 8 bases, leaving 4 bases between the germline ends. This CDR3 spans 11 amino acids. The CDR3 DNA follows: TGTGCCAGCAGTGAAGGTGGTACGCAGTATTTT. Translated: CASSEGGTQYF.

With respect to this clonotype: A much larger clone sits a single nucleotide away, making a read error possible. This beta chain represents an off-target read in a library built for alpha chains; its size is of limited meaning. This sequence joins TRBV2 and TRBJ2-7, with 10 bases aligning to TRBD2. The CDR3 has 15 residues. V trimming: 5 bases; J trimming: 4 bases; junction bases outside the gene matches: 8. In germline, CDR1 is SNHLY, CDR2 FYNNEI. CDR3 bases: TGTGCCAGCAGTAAATTTTTTAGCGGGAGGTACGAGCAGTACTTC. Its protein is CASSKFFSGRYEQYF.

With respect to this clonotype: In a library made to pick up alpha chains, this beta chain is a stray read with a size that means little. This CDR3 is CASSFTGDEQYF. CDR3 in DNA: TGTGCCAGCAGCTTTACGGGGGACGAGCAGTACTTC. V gene TRBV7-2 combines with J gene TRBJ2-7; D might be TRBD2 (6 bases). V lost 3 bases to trimming and J lost 5 bases, with 8 bases between them. In germline, CDR1 is SGHTA, CDR2 FQGNSA. The CDR3 consists of 12 residues.

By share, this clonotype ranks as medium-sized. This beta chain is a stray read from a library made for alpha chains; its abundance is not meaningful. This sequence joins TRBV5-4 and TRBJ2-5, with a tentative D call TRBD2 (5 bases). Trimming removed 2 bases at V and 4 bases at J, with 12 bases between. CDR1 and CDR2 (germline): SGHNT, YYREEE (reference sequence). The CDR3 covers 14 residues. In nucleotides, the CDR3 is TGTGCCAGCAGCTTAGGGCTAGCAGGAGAGACCCAGTACTTC. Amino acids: CASSLGLAGETQYF.

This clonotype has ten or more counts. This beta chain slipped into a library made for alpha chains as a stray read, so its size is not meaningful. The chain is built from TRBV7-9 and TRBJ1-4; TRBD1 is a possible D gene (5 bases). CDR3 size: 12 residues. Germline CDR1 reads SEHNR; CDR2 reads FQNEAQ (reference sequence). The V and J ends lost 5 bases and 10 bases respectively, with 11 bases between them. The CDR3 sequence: CASSPPGTKLFF. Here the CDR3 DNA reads TGTGCCAGCAGCCCCCCGGGGACAAAACTGTTTTTT.

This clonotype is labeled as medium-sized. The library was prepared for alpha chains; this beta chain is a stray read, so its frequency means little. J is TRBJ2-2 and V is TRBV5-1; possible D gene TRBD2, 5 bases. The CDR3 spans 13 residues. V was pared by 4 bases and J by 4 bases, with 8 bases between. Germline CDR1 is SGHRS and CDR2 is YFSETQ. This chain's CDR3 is CASSQTSTGELFF. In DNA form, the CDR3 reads TGCGCCAGCAGCCAAACTAGCACCGGGGAGCTGTTTTTT. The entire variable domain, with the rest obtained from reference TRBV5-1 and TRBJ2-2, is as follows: KAGVTQTPRYLIKTRGQQVTLSCSPISGHRSVSWYQQTPGQGLQFLFEYFSETQRNKGNFPGRFSGRQFSNSRSEMNVSTLELGDSALYLCASSQTSTGELFFGEGSRLTVL.

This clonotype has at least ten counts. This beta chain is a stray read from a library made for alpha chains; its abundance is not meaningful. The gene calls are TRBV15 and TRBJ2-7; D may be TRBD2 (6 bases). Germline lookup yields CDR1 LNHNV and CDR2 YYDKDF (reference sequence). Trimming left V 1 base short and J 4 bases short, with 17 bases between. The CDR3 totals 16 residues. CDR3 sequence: CATSRAGTQPSYEQYF. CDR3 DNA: TGTGCCACCAGCAGAGCCGGGACTCAGCCTTCTTACGAGCAGTACTTC.

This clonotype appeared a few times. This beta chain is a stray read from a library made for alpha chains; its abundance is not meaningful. The DNA for the CDR3 is TGCGCCAGCAGTCAAGGGGCGAGGATTGTAGGCAACCGCTACGAGCAGTACTTC. Translation: CASSQGARIVGNRYEQYF. The rearrangement links TRBV23-1 to TRBJ2-7; perhaps TRBD1 as D (5 bases). Being an ORF, TRBV23-1 has a function that is uncertain. Trimming pared 2 bases from V and 3 bases from J, leaving 23 bases between. The length of the CDR3 is 18 residues.

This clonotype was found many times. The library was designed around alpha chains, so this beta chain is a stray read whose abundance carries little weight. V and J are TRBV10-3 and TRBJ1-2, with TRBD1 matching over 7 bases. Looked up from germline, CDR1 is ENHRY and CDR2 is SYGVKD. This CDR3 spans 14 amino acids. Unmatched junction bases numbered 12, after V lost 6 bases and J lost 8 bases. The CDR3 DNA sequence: TGTGCCATCAGCGGAACAGGGGAGGGGCTCGGCTACACCTTC. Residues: CAISGTGEGLGYTF.

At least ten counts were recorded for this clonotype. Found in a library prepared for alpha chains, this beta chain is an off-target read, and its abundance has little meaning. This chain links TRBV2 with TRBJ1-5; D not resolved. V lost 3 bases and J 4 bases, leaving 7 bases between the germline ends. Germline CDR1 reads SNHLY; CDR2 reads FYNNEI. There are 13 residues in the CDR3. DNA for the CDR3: TGTGCCAGCAGTGACGGGTGGAATCAGCCCCAGCATTTT. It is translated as CASSDGWNQPQHF.

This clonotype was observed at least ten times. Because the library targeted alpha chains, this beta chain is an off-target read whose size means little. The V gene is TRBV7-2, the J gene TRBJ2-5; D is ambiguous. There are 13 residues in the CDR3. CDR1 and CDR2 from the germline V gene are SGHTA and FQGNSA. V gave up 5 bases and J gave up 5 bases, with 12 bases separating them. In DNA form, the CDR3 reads TGTGCCAGCAGCGCATCCACGGGTGAGACCCAGTACTTC. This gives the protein CASSASTGETQYF.

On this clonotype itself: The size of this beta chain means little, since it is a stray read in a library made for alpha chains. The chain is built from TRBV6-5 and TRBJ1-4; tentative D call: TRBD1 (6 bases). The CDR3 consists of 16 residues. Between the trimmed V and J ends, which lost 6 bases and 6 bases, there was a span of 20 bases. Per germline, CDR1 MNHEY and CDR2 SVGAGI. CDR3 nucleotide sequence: TGTGCCAGCAGAAGGTCCCTTAGGGGGGCGGATGAAAAACTGTTTTTT. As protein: CASRRSLRGADEKLFF.

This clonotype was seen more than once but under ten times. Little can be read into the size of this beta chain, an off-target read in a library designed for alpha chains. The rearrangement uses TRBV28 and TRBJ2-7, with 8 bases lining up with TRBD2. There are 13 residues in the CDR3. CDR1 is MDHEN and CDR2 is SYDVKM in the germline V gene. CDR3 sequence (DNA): TGTGTCTCGGGGGGTAGCGGGACCTACGAGCAGTACTTC. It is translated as CVSGGSGTYEQYF. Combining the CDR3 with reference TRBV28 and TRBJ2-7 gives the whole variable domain DVKVTQSSRYLVKRTGEKVFLECVQDMDHENMFWYRQDPGLGLRLIYFSYDVKMKEKGDIPEGYSVSREKKERFSLILESASTNQTSMYLCVSGGSGTYEQYFGPGTRLTVT.

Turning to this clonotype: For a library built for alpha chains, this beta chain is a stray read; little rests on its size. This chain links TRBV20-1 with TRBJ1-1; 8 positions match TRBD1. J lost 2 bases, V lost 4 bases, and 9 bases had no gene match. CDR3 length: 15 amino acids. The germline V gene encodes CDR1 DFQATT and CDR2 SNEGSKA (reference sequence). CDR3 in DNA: TGCAGTGCTATTCAGGGGGCGGTTAAAAACACTGAAGCTTTCTTT. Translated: CSAIQGAVKNTEAFF.

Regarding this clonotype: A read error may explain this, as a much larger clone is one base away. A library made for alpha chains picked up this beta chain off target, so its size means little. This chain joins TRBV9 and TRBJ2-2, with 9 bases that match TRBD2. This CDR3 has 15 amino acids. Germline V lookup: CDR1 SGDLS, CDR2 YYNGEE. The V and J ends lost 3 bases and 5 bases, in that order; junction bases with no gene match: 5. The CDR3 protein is CASSARSGGTGELFF. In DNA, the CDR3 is TGTGCCAGCAGCGCGCGCAGCGGGGGGACCGGGGAGCTGTTTTTT. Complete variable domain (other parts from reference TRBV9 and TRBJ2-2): DSGVTQTPKHLITATGQRVTLRCSPRSGDLSVYWYQQSLDQGLQFLIQYYNGEERAKGNILERFSAQQFPDLHSELNLSSLELGDSALYFCASSARSGGTGELFFGEGSRLTVL.